The next 13 T cell receptor beta chains were all read from a single sample in a study of blood T cell repertoires in COVID-19. Clones were sequenced by immunoSEQ multiplex PCR, and TCRdb holds only the in-frame ones, with some missing. The sample carries more than 35,000 clones, about 88% recorded once. The sequenced sample was peripheral blood. The receptors stem from a man in his 60s with active COVID-19.

J is TRBJ2-1 and V is TRBV4-1, with 7 bases matching TRBD1. V lost 0 bases and J lost 4; bases outside the gene matches: 9. Germline values: CDR1 MGHRA, CDR2 YSYEKL. CDR3 length equals 17 residues. The chain's CDR3 is CASSQDPGGASYNEQFF. The CDR3, as DNA: TGCGCCAGCAGCCAAGATCCAGGGGGAGCCTCGTACAATGAGCAGTTCTTC.

The rearrangement uses TRBV18 and TRBJ2-7; 10 bases are a match to TRBD1. CDR1 KGHSH and CDR2 LQKENI come from the germline V gene. V shed 3 bases, J shed 3 bases, and the junction held 2 bases outside the gene matches. The CDR3 has 14 amino acids. CDR3 in amino acids: CASSPGTGDYEQYF. The CDR3 DNA follows: TGTGCCAGCTCACCCGGGACAGGGGACTACGAGCAGTACTTC.

The chain uses TRBV4-1 and TRBJ2-7; 8 nucleotides agree with TRBD2. CDR1 is MGHRA, CDR2 YSYEKL, per germline. The trim removed 2 bases at V and 2 bases at J, leaving 5 bases unmatched. This CDR3 has 15 amino acids. The CDR3, as DNA: TGCGCCAGCAGCCAATCAAGCGGGAGCCCCTACGAGCAGTACTTC. Translated: CASSQSSGSPYEQYF.

The chain carries TRBV28 and TRBJ1-3; tentative D call: TRBD1 (5 bases). CDR3 length equals 14 residues. CDR1 is MDHEN and CDR2 is SYDVKM in the germline V gene. V lost 7 bases and J lost 2, with 12 bases in between. For the CDR3, the DNA is TGTGCCAGCATCCCCTCGGGGGCTGGAAACACCATATATTTT. Translated, it gives CASIPSGAGNTIYF.

The chain joins TRBV19 to TRBJ1-2; 8 bases are shared with TRBD1. CDR3 length: 16 residues. With V trimmed by 5 bases and J by 8 bases, 16 bases remained unmatched. The germline gives CDR1 LNHDA, CDR2 SQIVND (reference sequence). The CDR3 DNA reads TGTGCCAGTAGTGCCGGCGCAGGGGGCGCCGAAGAAGGCTACACCTTC. Encoded protein: CASSAGAGGAEEGYTF.

V and J are TRBV5-8 and TRBJ1-2; possibly TRBD1 for D (5 bases). Trimming took 4 bases from V and 7 from J, leaving 11 bases between them. This CDR3 is 12 amino acids long. Germline CDR1 is SGHTS and CDR2 is YDEGEE. The CDR3, as DNA: TGTGCCAGCAGCCTTACCGGGGGTGGCTACACCTTC. Amino acids: CASSLTGGGYTF.

The chain recombines TRBV28 with TRBJ1-1; 10 positions match TRBD1. V shed 5 bases and J 4 bases; nucleotides not matched to a gene: 4. CDR1 and CDR2 (germline): MDHEN, SYDVKM. This CDR3 comprises 14 residues. The CDR3 nucleotides read TGTGCCAGCAGTCTCGACAGGGGGCCCACTGAAGCTTTCTTT. This sequence encodes CASSLDRGPTEAFF.

The chain recombines TRBV29-1 with TRBJ2-1; the match to TRBD2 covers 9 bases. V shed 8 bases and J 10 bases; nucleotides not matched to a gene: 12. The V gene's germline CDR1 is SQVTM and CDR2 ANQGSEA. The CDR3 consists of 13 residues. The CDR3 sequence: CSSTGGRVPEQFF. CDR3 coding DNA: TGCAGCTCGACGGGCGGGAGGGTTCCGGAGCAGTTCTTC.

The V call is TRBV21-1, the J call TRBJ1-2; whether TRBD1, the table's D call, matches the DNA was not checked. TRBV21-1 is flagged as a pseudogene. CDR3 length equals 15 residues. CDR3 nucleotides: TGTGCCAGCAGCAAAGAAACCCCAGGGCTCGCTGGCTACACCTTC. This gives the protein CASSKETPGLAGYTF.

This chain links TRBV5-6 with TRBJ1-1, with D maybe TRBD1 (6 bases). This CDR3 spans 13 amino acids. V was trimmed by 5 bases and J by 4 bases, leaving 12 bases between them. Germline V gene sequence: CDR1 SGHDT, CDR2 YYEEEE. This CDR3 is CASSPGVITEAFF. The CDR3 nucleotides read TGTGCCAGCAGTCCAGGGGTCATCACTGAAGCTTTCTTT. Together with reference TRBV5-6 and TRBJ1-1, the CDR3 gives the full variable domain: DAGVTQSPTHLIKTRGQQVTLRCSPKSGHDTVSWYQQALGQGPQFIFQYYEEEERQRGNFPDRFSGHQFPNYSSELNVNALLLGDSALYLCASSPGVITEAFFGQGTRLTVV.

V usage is TRBV28 and J usage is TRBJ1-2; 7 bases agree with TRBD1. The CDR3 totals 17 residues. V dropped 6 bases and J dropped 2; count of bases not matched to a gene: 15. In germline, CDR1 is MDHEN, CDR2 SYDVKM. CDR3 in amino acids: CASRHPKVGQQNYGYTF. CDR3 nucleotides: TGTGCCAGCAGACACCCAAAGGTGGGACAGCAAAACTATGGCTACACCTTC.

The CDR3 nucleotides read TGTGCCAGCAGCATACAAGCGGGAGGCACCTACAATGAGCAGTTCTTC. Encoded protein: CASSIQAGGTYNEQFF. The genes are TRBV7-2 and TRBJ2-1, with TRBD2 matching 9 bases. This CDR3 region has 16 residues. Germline V CDR1 and CDR2: SGHTA, FQGNSA. The V and J ends lost 5 bases and 2 bases, in that order; junction bases with no gene match: 7. Variable domain in full (rest from reference TRBV7-2 and TRBJ2-1): GAGVSQSPSNKVTEKGKDVELRCDPISGHTALYWYRQSLGQGLEFLIYFQGNSAPDKSGLPSDRFSAERTGGSVSTLTIQRTQQEDSAVYLCASSIQAGGTYNEQFFGPGTRLTVL.

The genes are TRBV10-3 and TRBJ2-3; possibly TRBD2 for D (6 bases). Germline CDR1 reads ENHRY; CDR2 reads SYGVKD. V dropped 2 bases and J dropped 2 bases, with 11 bases sitting between them. The CDR3 totals 15 residues. CDR3 DNA: TGTGCCATCAGTGAGAATGGGGGGACCACAGATACGCAGTATTTT. It encodes CAISENGGTTDTQYF.